These 19 T cell receptor beta chains share one sample of origin, sequenced in a study of cytomegalovirus exposure and HLA in healthy donors. It was with 60 Vbeta and 13 Jbeta primers that the PCR ran. Measured with immunoSEQ multiplex PCR; TCRdb has only the in-frame clones, and not every one. The sample has about 150,000 clones; about three quarters are singletons. The sequencing sample was made of PBMCs. These receptors were collected from a middle-aged woman in good health and CMV-seronegative.

The chain has TRBV5-1 and TRBJ2-5; 10 bases are a match to TRBD2. Germline V lookup: CDR1 SGHRS, CDR2 YFSETQ. This CDR3 comprises 15 residues. V lost 0 bases to trimming and J lost 5 bases; unmatched junction nucleotides: 4. The CDR3 sequence: CASSLGLAGVETQYF. In DNA form, the CDR3 reads TGCGCCAGCAGCTTGGGGCTAGCGGGGGTTGAGACCCAGTACTTC.

This chain joins TRBV10-3 and TRBJ1-5; 12 bases match TRBD1. This CDR3 region has 19 residues. With 4 bases clipped from V and 2 bases from J, the junction kept 12 bases outside the gene matches. CDR1 is ENHRY and CDR2 is SYGVKD in the germline V gene. As DNA, the CDR3 is TGTGCCATCAGTGTCGCCGGGACAGGGGGCACCCGGGGCAATCAGCCCCAGCATTTT. Its protein is CAISVAGTGGTRGNQPQHF.

V usage is TRBV5-8 and J usage is TRBJ2-2; D is unclear. CDR3 length: 15 amino acids. Trimming took 0 bases from V and 5 from J, leaving 11 bases between them. Germline CDR1 SGHTS, CDR2 YDEGEE. In DNA, the CDR3 is TGTGCCAGCAGCTTGGCACCTACCCGGACCGGGGAGCTGTTTTTT. Residues: CASSLAPTRTGELFF.

This clone has a single count. Written as DNA, the CDR3 is TGTGCCAGCAGCCAAGATTGGAGGTTAGCGGGGTACAATGAGCAGTTCTTC. The encoded protein is CASSQDWRLAGYNEQFF. The V gene is TRBV4-2, the J gene TRBJ2-1, with 8 bases identical to TRBD2. The CDR3 is 17 residues long. CDR1 and CDR2 from the germline V gene are LGHNA and YNFKEQ. J lost 4 bases, V lost 0 bases, and 8 bases had no gene match.

J is TRBJ1-2 and V is TRBV6-1, with TRBD1 matching over 7 bases. V gave up 5 bases and J gave up 4 bases; unmatched junction bases: 4. Germline lookup yields CDR1 MNHNS and CDR2 SASEGT. The CDR3 loop spans 13 amino acids. CDR3 amino acids: CASSPTGVYGYTF. CDR3 DNA: TGTGCCAGCAGTCCTACAGGGGTCTATGGCTACACCTTC.

This rearrangement joins TRBV5-1 to TRBJ2-2; TRBD1 matches at 7 bases. Germline V lookup: CDR1 SGHRS, CDR2 YFSETQ. The V segment lost 4 bases and the J segment 6 bases; nucleotides outside the gene matches: 9. This CDR3 is built from 15 residues. The CDR3 nucleotides are TGCGCCAGCAGCGAGGGGGCAGGAGTGGCCGGGGAGCTGTTTTTT. Translated: CASSEGAGVAGELFF.

This chain links TRBV27 with TRBJ1-2, with unresolved D. The CDR3 length is 14 residues. In germline, CDR1 is MNHEY, CDR2 SMNVEV (reference sequence). Trimming took off 0 bases at V and 2 bases at J, with 7 bases between the two ends. CDR3 coding DNA: TGTGCCAGCAGTTTATCGAGGATAAACTATGGCTACACCTTC. Translation: CASSLSRINYGYTF.

The chain carries TRBV6-5 and TRBJ2-5; D might be TRBD1 (6 bases). The V and J ends lost 6 bases and 4 bases respectively, with 18 bases between them. Germline values: CDR1 MNHEY, CDR2 SVGAGI. The CDR3 consists of 15 residues. CDR3 nucleotide sequence: TGTGCCAGCAGACGAAGGGGGTCGCGGAGAGAGACCCAGTACTTC. Its translation: CASRRRGSRRETQYF.

The chain uses TRBV6-1 and TRBJ1-2, with a weak D call TRBD1 (6 bases). The CDR3 contains 15 residues. Germline CDR1 MNHNS, CDR2 SASEGT. V was shortened by 6 bases and J by 4 bases, with 18 bases between the two germline ends. The CDR3 loop reads CASSPRVGGAYGYTF. The DNA of the CDR3 is TGTGCCAGCAGCCCCAGGGTTGGGGGGGCCTATGGCTACACCTTC.

The V and J genes are TRBV29-1 and TRBJ2-1; D perhaps matches TRBD1 (5 bases). Germline-derived CDR1 and CDR2 are SQVTM and ANQGSEA. The length of the CDR3 is 14 residues. V was clipped by 2 bases and J by 6 bases, with 14 bases between them. This chain's CDR3 is CSVEYGRQGNEQFF. The CDR3 DNA reads as TGCAGCGTTGAATACGGACGCCAGGGCAATGAGCAGTTCTTC.

The chain has TRBV6-5 and TRBJ2-3; tentatively, D is TRBD2 (6 bases). Trimming removed 7 bases at V and 0 bases at J, with 14 bases between. Germline V gene sequence: CDR1 MNHEY, CDR2 SVGAGI. There are 15 residues in the CDR3. The CDR3 DNA sequence: TGTGCCAGCACTCTTAGCGGAGCTAGCACAGATACGCAGTATTTT. Its translation is CASTLSGASTDTQYF.

CDR3 sequence (DNA): TGTGCCAGCAGCCTTCCGGGAGCACTGGCCTACGAGCAGTACTTC. This encodes CASSLPGALAYEQYF. The gene calls are TRBV28 and TRBJ2-7, with TRBD2 as a possible D gene (6 bases). Germline loops: CDR1 MDHEN, CDR2 SYDVKM. The germline V and J ends were trimmed by 6 bases and 2 bases, with 17 bases remaining between them. The CDR3 runs to 15 residues. The whole variable domain, filled in from reference TRBV28 and TRBJ2-7, reads DVKVTQSSRYLVKRTGEKVFLECVQDMDHENMFWYRQDPGLGLRLIYFSYDVKMKEKGDIPEGYSVSREKKERFSLILESASTNQTSMYLCASSLPGALAYEQYFGPGTRLTVT.

The gene calls are TRBV28 and TRBJ1-6; D gene uncertain. Trimming shortened V by 4 bases and J by 10 bases, and 8 bases separated the two germline ends. The CDR3 sequence is 12 residues long. Per the germline V gene, CDR1 is MDHEN and CDR2 is SYDVKM. CDR3 in DNA: TGTGCCAGCAGTTCAGCGGGGTCACCCCTCCACTTT. Protein: CASSSAGSPLHF.

V gene TRBV7-6 combines with J gene TRBJ1-6, with 7 bases identical to TRBD1. The germline gives CDR1 SGHVS, CDR2 FNYEAQ. V lost 4 bases, J lost 1 base, and 19 bases stayed unmatched. CDR3 length: 21 amino acids. As DNA, the CDR3 is TGTGCCAGCAGCTCAGGACAGGTGATATCTTTCCTCGGATCCTATAATTCACCCCTCCACTTT. This sequence encodes CASSSGQVISFLGSYNSPLHF. The entire variable domain, with the rest obtained from reference TRBV7-6 and TRBJ1-6, is as follows: GAGVSQSPRYKVTKRGQDVALRCDPISGHVSLYWYRQALGQGPEFLTYFNYEAQQDKSGLPNDRFSAERPEGSISTLTIQRTEQRDSAMYRCASSSGQVISFLGSYNSPLHFGNGTRLTVT.

The J gene is TRBJ2-6, the V gene TRBV9, with D possibly matching TRBD2 (6 bases). Germline V gene lookup returns CDR1 SGDLS and CDR2 YYNGEE. The CDR3 spans 18 residues. Trimming left V 0 bases short and J 0 bases short, with 13 bases between. The CDR3 nucleotides are TGTGCCAGCAGCGTAGGCGGAGGGTTTGCCTCTGGGGCCAACGTCCTGACTTTC. As protein: CASSVGGGFASGANVLTF.

This chain links TRBV6-6 with TRBJ1-3; D perhaps matches TRBD1 (5 bases). Trimming cost V 10 bases and J 2 bases, with 12 bases left between them. Germline V CDR1 and CDR2: MNHNY, SVGAGI (reference sequence). The CDR3 is 13 amino acids. The chain's CDR3 is CATRGGAGNTIYF. The CDR3 bases are TGTGCCACCAGAGGAGGGGCTGGAAACACCATATATTTT.

This clone turned up a few times. The J gene is TRBJ1-4, the V gene TRBV5-1, with D unresolved. From germline, CDR1 is SGHRS and CDR2 YFSETQ. The V end lost 0 bases, the J end lost 7 bases, and 10 bases lay between the germline ends. This CDR3 is built from 14 residues. CDR3 sequence (DNA): TGCGCCAGCAGCTTGGGACGAGGGCGTGAAAAACTGTTTTTT. Protein: CASSLGRGREKLFF. Drawing the rest from reference TRBV5-1 and TRBJ1-4, the complete variable domain is KAGVTQTPRYLIKTRGQQVTLSCSPISGHRSVSWYQQTPGQGLQFLFEYFSETQRNKGNFPGRFSGRQFSNSRSEMNVSTLELGDSALYLCASSLGRGREKLFFGSGTQLSVL.

The V call is TRBV4-2, the J call TRBJ1-2; no reliable D call. V dropped 0 bases and J dropped 4 bases, with 15 bases sitting between them. The CDR3 spans 16 residues. The germline V gene has CDR1 LGHNA and CDR2 YNFKEQ. CDR3 sequence (DNA): TGTGCCAGCAGCCAAGATCGGCCGGGTAGAGTCTATGGCTACACCTTC. It translates to CASSQDRPGRVYGYTF.

This clone was recorded a few times. The gene calls are TRBV10-3 and TRBJ1-1, with 8 positions matching TRBD1. This CDR3 comprises 14 residues. The germline CDR1 and CDR2 sequences are ENHRY and SYGVKD. After removal of 6 bases from V and 1 base from J, the junction contained 4 bases not matched to a gene. CDR3: CAISQGARNTEAFF. The CDR3 coding sequence is TGTGCCATCAGCCAGGGGGCAAGGAACACTGAAGCTTTCTTT.